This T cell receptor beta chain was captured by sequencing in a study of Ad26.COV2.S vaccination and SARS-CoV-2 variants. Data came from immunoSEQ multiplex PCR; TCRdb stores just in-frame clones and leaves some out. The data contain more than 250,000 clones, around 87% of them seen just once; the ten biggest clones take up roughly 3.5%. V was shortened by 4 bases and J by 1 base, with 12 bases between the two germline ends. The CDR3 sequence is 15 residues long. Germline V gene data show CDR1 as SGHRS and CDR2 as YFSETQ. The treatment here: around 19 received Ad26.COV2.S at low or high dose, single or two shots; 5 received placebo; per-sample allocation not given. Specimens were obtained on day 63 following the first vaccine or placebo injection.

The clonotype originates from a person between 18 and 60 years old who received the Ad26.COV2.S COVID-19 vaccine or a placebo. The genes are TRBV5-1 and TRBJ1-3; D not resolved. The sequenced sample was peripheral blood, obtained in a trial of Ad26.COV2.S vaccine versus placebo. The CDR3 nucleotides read TGCGCCAGCAGCAGGACTGCGGATTCTGGAAACACCATATATTTT. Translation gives CASSRTADSGNTIYF.